The T cell receptor (beta chain) described here comes from a study of shared clonotypes between healthy human individuals. Study-wide context: Each donor had three CD4 naive, three CD4 memory, two CD8 naive and one CD8 memory plate. Findings and caveats of the study: There were few donors, and this limited the genetic and exposure-history diversity represented.

Template for every sorted-subset replicate PCR totaled about 200 ng DNA, some 30,000 T cell genomes. Sequenced by immunoSEQ multiplex PCR; TCRdb stores in-frame clones only, minus some. The table lists some 2.1 million clones, 95% of them singletons. Concerning this clone itself: Its cognate antigen is unknown.

The source of this sequence is a man aged 18 to 29 in good health. The sample was naive CD4+ T cells sorted from blood. The subset: CD45RA+ positively selected.

The CDR3 region is CASSYSESNYGYTF. CDR3 DNA: TGTGCCAGCAGTTACTCGGAAAGCAACTATGGCTACACCTTC. The V call is TRBV6-5, the J call TRBJ1-2; D gene ambiguous. The germline CDR1 and CDR2 sequences are MNHEY and SVGAGI. This CDR3 is 14 amino acids long. The V end lost 0 bases, the J end lost 2 bases, and 7 bases lay between the germline ends.